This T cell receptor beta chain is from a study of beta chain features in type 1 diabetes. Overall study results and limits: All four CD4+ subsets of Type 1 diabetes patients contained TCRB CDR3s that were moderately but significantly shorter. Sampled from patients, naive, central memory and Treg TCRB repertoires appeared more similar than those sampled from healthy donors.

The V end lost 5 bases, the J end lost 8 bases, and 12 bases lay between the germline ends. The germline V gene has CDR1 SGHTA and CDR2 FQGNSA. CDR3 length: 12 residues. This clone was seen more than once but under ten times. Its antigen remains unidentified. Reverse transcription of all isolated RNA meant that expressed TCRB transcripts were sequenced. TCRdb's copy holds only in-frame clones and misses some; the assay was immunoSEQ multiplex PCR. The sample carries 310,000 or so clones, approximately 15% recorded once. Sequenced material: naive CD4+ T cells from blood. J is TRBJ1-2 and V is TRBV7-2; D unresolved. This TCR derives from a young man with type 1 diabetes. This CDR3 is CASSRDMAGYTF. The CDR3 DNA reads TGTGCCAGCAGCCGAGACATGGCCGGCTACACCTTC. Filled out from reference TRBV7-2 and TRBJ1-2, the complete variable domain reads GAGVSQSPSNKVTEKGKDVELRCDPISGHTALYWYRQSLGQGLEFLIYFQGNSAPDKSGLPSDRFSAERTGGSVSTLTIQRTQQEDSAVYLCASSRDMAGYTFGSGTRLTVV.